The sample holds a few counts of the clone carrying this T cell receptor (beta chain). The antigen is unknown. This specimen comes from a study of beta chain features in type 1 diabetes. Study outcomes and limitations: When cDNA is sequenced, cells with high TCR expression could be over-represented. It was not settled here whether HLA type affects TCRB rearrangement. The study notes PCR might favor shorter templates equally in patients and controls.

The study reverse transcribed the entire isolated RNA, so it sequenced expressed TCRB transcripts. Generated by immunoSEQ multiplex PCR, the TCRdb table keeps only in-frame clones and is missing some. The sample comprises about 360,000 clones, around an eighth of which are singletons, and under 0.02% rests with the top ten. Germline V gene sequence: CDR1 MNHNY, CDR2 SVGAGI (reference sequence). The V gene end was trimmed by 0 bases and the J gene end by 10 bases; junction bases not matched to a gene: 3. There are 14 residues in the CDR3. Sorting that relied on CD45RO/CCR7/CD25/CD127/CD95/CD27 yielded CD4+ naive, central memory, regulatory and stem cell-like memory cells.

Sequenced: naive CD4+ T cells from blood. This chain joins TRBV6-6 and TRBJ1-6, with TRBD1 matching over 7 bases. The TCR sequence derives from a man aged 18 to 29 in good health. The CDR3 nucleotides are TGTGCCAGCAGTTACTCGACAGGGTACTCACCCCTCCACTTT. Protein: CASSYSTGYSPLHF.